This entry lists 17 T cell receptor beta chains sequenced from one sample in a study of type 1 regulatory T cells. These receptors have no identified antigens. Each CDR3 protein is one row after TCRdb ran MiXCR on the reads. This sample has approximately 72,000 distinct CDR3 sequences, with nearly 65% found just once. Sequencing was done on a sample of cultured T cells, either the whole culture or a sorted T cell fraction (not recorded which). Noted subset: Tr1-enriched cell product generated in vitro against host alloantigens. These receptor sequences come from a human donor in good health.

The CDR3 DNA reads TGTGCCAGCAGCTACGGGACTAGCGGGAGCTACGAGCAGTACTTC. It encodes CASSYGTSGSYEQYF. The genes are TRBV7-2 and TRBJ2-7; 14 nucleotides align to TRBD2. The CDR3 spans 15 residues. With V trimmed by 4 bases and J by 3 bases, 2 bases remained unmatched. Germline V gene lookup returns CDR1 SGHTA and CDR2 FQGNSA.

The chain combines TRBV14 with TRBJ1-1; no reliable D call. The CDR3 length is 13 residues. CDR1 and CDR2 from the germline V gene are SGHDN and FVKESK. V was pared by 4 bases and J by 0 bases, with 6 bases between. The CDR3 region is CASSRLLNTEAFF. CDR3 in DNA: TGTGCCAGCAGCCGATTACTGAACACTGAAGCTTTCTTT.

This clonotype occurred once. This chain uses TRBV6-2 or TRBV6-3 with TRBJ2-3; 10 nucleotides line up with TRBD1. Germline assignment: CDR1 MNHEY and CDR2 SVGEGT. The CDR3 extends over 15 amino acids. The trim removed 7 bases at V and 2 bases at J, leaving 6 bases unmatched. The CDR3 is CASTPGQGDTDTQYF. The CDR3 DNA reads TGTGCCAGCACCCCCGGACAGGGGGACACAGATACGCAGTATTTT.

This chain joins TRBV5-1 and TRBJ2-1; no firm D call. In germline, CDR1 is SGHRS, CDR2 YFSETQ. V shed 2 bases and J shed 0 bases, with 12 bases lying between them. The CDR3 length is 16 residues. The CDR3 DNA reads TGCGCCAGCAGCTTATTTCCGGGTAGCTCCTACAATGAGCAGTTCTTC. Its protein product is CASSLFPGSSYNEQFF.

This clonotype was observed a few times. The genes are TRBV28 and TRBJ2-6, with D maybe TRBD2 (5 bases). Germline loops: CDR1 MDHEN, CDR2 SYDVKM. This CDR3 region has 15 residues. Between the trimmed V and J ends, which lost 6 bases and 0 bases, there was a span of 9 bases. The CDR3 DNA follows: TGTGCCAGCAGGCCGGGAAACTCTGGGGCCAACGTCCTGACTTTC. It yields the protein CASRPGNSGANVLTF.

V gene TRBV14 combines with J gene TRBJ2-1, with 7 bases matching TRBD2. The CDR3 has 17 residues. Trimming removed 0 bases from V and 0 bases from J; junction bases left unmatched: 5. From germline, CDR1 is SGHDN and CDR2 FVKESK. CDR3 sequence: CASSQDRGTTSYNEQFF. CDR3 DNA: TGTGCCAGCAGCCAAGATCGGGGGACTACCTCCTACAATGAGCAGTTCTTC.

The chain recombines TRBV5-1 with TRBJ2-2; perhaps TRBD2 as D (6 bases). The V end lost 7 bases, the J end lost 5 bases, and 18 bases lay between the germline ends. CDR1 SGHRS and CDR2 YFSETQ come from the germline V gene. The CDR3 has 15 amino acids. CDR3 amino acids: CASRGPAGQTGELFF. CDR3 DNA: TGCGCCAGCCGGGGCCCGGCGGGGCAAACCGGGGAGCTGTTTTTT.

This clonotype was found a few times. This sequence joins TRBV7-2 and TRBJ2-5; TRBD1 is a possible D gene (6 bases). The ends were cut back, 4 bases at V and 1 base at J, with 10 bases in the middle. This CDR3 comprises 14 residues. Germline V gene lookup returns CDR1 SGHTA and CDR2 FQGNSA. The CDR3 region is CASSSGQIQETQYF. The CDR3 DNA is TGTGCCAGCAGCTCAGGACAGATCCAAGAGACCCAGTACTTC. The full variable domain, its missing parts supplied by reference TRBV7-2 and TRBJ2-5, is GAGVSQSPSNKVTEKGKDVELRCDPISGHTALYWYRQSLGQGLEFLIYFQGNSAPDKSGLPSDRFSAERTGGSVSTLTIQRTQQEDSAVYLCASSSGQIQETQYFGPGTRLLVL.

J is TRBJ1-2 and V is TRBV7-2, with 9 bases identical to TRBD1. This CDR3 is 13 amino acids long. From germline, CDR1 is SGHTA and CDR2 FQGNSA. V was clipped by 6 bases and J by 6 bases; unmatched bases: 5. The DNA of the CDR3 is TGTGCCAGCAGGGACAGGGGTACCGATGGCTACACCTTC. This translates into CASRDRGTDGYTF.

This clonotype has just a few counts. The chain joins TRBV27 to TRBJ1-6, with 8 bases matching TRBD1. Germline CDR1 is MNHEY and CDR2 is SMNVEV (reference sequence). The CDR3 sequence is 14 residues long. The V segment lost 6 bases and the J segment 7 bases; nucleotides outside the gene matches: 5. The CDR3 loop reads CASRYRGSNSPLHF. CDR3 in DNA: TGTGCCAGCAGATACAGGGGGTCCAATTCACCCCTCCACTTT.

This clonotype has a handful of counts. The V and J genes are TRBV27 and TRBJ2-1, with TRBD2 matching 11 bases. CDR3 size: 15 residues. Germline V gene sequence: CDR1 MNHEY, CDR2 SMNVEV (reference sequence). Trimming removed 8 bases from V and 7 bases from J; junction bases left unmatched: 10. The CDR3 DNA is TGTGCCAGCGGGATAGCGGGAGGGCCTCTAAATGAGCAGTTCTTC. It translates to CASGIAGGPLNEQFF.

The rearrangement joins TRBV5-6 to TRBJ1-5; D gene unclear. From germline, CDR1 is SGHDT and CDR2 YYEEEE. The germline V and J ends were trimmed by 3 bases and 6 bases, with 4 bases remaining between them. The CDR3 runs 11 residues. CDR3: CASSSCQPQHF. CDR3 in DNA: TGTGCCAGCAGCTCATGTCAGCCCCAGCATTTT.

The CDR3 DNA follows: TGCAGTGCTAGAGTAGCGTTAGCCAAAAACATTCAGTACTTC. Protein product: CSARVALAKNIQYF. This chain links TRBV20-1 with TRBJ2-4, with TRBD2 as a possible D gene (5 bases). V was pared by 1 base and J by 0 bases, with 7 bases between. The CDR3 is made up of 14 amino acids. Germline V lookup: CDR1 DFQATT, CDR2 SNEGSKA (reference sequence).

The chain employs TRBV9 and TRBJ2-2; D is undetermined. In germline, CDR1 is SGDLS, CDR2 YYNGEE. The ends were cut back, 4 bases at V and 0 bases at J, with 10 bases in the middle. The CDR3 is 15 amino acids. The CDR3 loop is CASSTHRTNTGELFF. The CDR3 bases are TGTGCCAGCAGCACCCACAGAACGAACACCGGGGAGCTGTTTTTT.

The chain has TRBV27 and TRBJ2-1; D possibly corresponds to TRBD2 (5 bases). The CDR3 is 14 amino acids. V shed 6 bases and J shed 9 bases, with 18 bases lying between them. CDR1 and CDR2 (germline): MNHEY, SMNVEV (reference sequence). CDR3 sequence (DNA): TGTGCCAGCAGCCACGGCGGGCAAGGCGGTGAGCAGTTCTTC. Amino acid sequence: CASSHGGQGGEQFF.

This chain connects TRBV4-2 to TRBJ2-1, with 13 positions matching TRBD2. The length of the CDR3 is 18 residues. The V and J ends lost 2 bases and 10 bases, in that order; junction bases with no gene match: 14. Germline CDR1 LGHNA, CDR2 YNFKEQ. CDR3 nucleotides: TGTGCCAGCAGCCAAACCCTAGGCACTAGCGGGGGGGCTCGCGAGCAGTTCTTC. Amino acid sequence: CASSQTLGTSGGAREQFF.

The rearrangement joins TRBV20-1 to TRBJ2-3; possible D gene TRBD2, 5 bases. V shed 0 bases and J shed 1 base, with 14 bases lying between them. The germline gives CDR1 DFQATT, CDR2 SNEGSKA (reference sequence). The length of the CDR3 is 16 residues. The CDR3: CSARDIRSGGTDTQYF. Here the CDR3 DNA reads TGCAGTGCTAGAGATATTAGGAGCGGAGGCACAGATACGCAGTATTTT.